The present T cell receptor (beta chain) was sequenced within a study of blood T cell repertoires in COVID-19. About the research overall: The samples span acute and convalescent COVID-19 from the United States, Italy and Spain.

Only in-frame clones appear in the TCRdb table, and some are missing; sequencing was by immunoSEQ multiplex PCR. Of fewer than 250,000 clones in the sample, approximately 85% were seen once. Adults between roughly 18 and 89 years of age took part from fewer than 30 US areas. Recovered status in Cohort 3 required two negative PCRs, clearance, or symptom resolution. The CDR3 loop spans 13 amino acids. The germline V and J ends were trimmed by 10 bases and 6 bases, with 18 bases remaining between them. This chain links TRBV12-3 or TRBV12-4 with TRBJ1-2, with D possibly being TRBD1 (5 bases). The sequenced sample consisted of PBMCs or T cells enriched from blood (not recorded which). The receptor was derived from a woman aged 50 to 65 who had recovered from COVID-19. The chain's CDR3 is CATRTNSVDGYTF. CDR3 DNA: TGTGCCACCCGGACAAACTCGGTGGATGGCTACACCTTC.